Below, 22 T cell receptor beta chains from the same sample are listed, as sequenced in a study of beta chain features in type 1 diabetes. TCRB transcripts that were expressed got sequenced, as all of the isolated RNA had been reverse transcribed. Produced via immunoSEQ multiplex PCR; TCRdb's table is partial and in-frame only. The repertoire holds 400,000 to 550,000 clones, with more than 9.5% as singletons. The sample was naive CD4+ T cells from blood. Every receptor here comes from a woman in her late teens or twenties in good health.

This chain links TRBV9 with TRBJ2-1; possible D gene TRBD1, 6 bases. Between the trimmed V and J ends, which lost 4 bases and 7 bases, there was a span of 15 bases. The CDR3 is made up of 14 amino acids. Germline CDR1 reads SGDLS; CDR2 reads YYNGEE. CDR3 coding DNA: TGTGCCAGCAGCCCCAGGGGACGGGTGAATGAGCAGTTCTTC. This sequence encodes CASSPRGRVNEQFF.

J is TRBJ2-3 and V is TRBV6-5, with D unclear. Between the trimmed V and J ends, which lost 5 bases and 2 bases, there was a span of 11 bases. Germline V lookup: CDR1 MNHEY, CDR2 SVGAGI. The CDR3 runs 14 residues. CDR3 coding DNA: TGTGCCAGCAGTCGAAGGGTGGCCACAGATACGCAGTATTTT. This translates into CASSRRVATDTQYF.

This clone was seen a handful of times. This chain uses TRBV7-2 with TRBJ2-5; 12 bases fit TRBD2. The germline V gene encodes CDR1 SGHTA and CDR2 FQGNSA. Trimming cost V 3 bases and J 5 bases; bases outside gene matches: 4. This CDR3 comprises 15 residues. The CDR3 region has the DNA TGTGCCAGCAGCTTGCTAGCGGGAGGGCCGGAGACCCAGTACTTC. Its protein product is CASSLLAGGPETQYF.

V gene TRBV30 combines with J gene TRBJ2-7; D remains ambiguous. CDR1 GTSNPN and CDR2 SVGIG come from the germline V gene (reference sequence). CDR3 size: 14 residues. With 2 bases removed from V and 0 bases from J, the gap between germline ends came to 11 bases. Here the CDR3 reads CAWSLTVYSYEQYF. The CDR3 nucleotides are TGTGCCTGGAGTTTGACGGTTTACTCCTACGAGCAGTACTTC.

The chain is built from TRBV9 and TRBJ2-1, with 11 bases identical to TRBD2. V lost 4 bases to trimming and J lost 9 bases; unmatched junction nucleotides: 12. The CDR3 contains 16 residues. Germline CDR1 and CDR2: SGDLS and YYNGEE. The CDR3 DNA sequence: TGTGCCAGCAGCCCCCGACTAGCGGGGATAGACAGTGAGCAGTTCTTC. Protein sequence: CASSPRLAGIDSEQFF.

This clone has just a few counts. The gene calls are TRBV25-1 and TRBJ2-1, with 10 bases aligning to TRBD2. CDR3 length: 18 amino acids. Trimming removed 6 bases from V and 6 bases from J; junction bases left unmatched: 17. From germline, CDR1 is MGHDK and CDR2 SYGVNS. The CDR3 DNA follows: TGTGCCAGCAGAGACACCGGGGGTAGCGGGGGGCGATTCAATGAGCAGTTCTTC. It translates to CASRDTGGSGGRFNEQFF. Full variable domain (rest looked up from reference TRBV25-1 and TRBJ2-1): EADIYQTPRYLVIGTGKKITLECSQTMGHDKMYWYQQDPGMELHLIHYSYGVNSTEKGDLSSESTVSRIRTEHFPLTLESARPSHTSQYLCASRDTGGSGGRFNEQFFGPGTRLTVL.

There are a few counts of this clone. The V and J genes are TRBV9 and TRBJ2-1; no firm D call. This CDR3 region has 13 residues. The germline V and J ends were trimmed by 3 bases and 2 bases, with 6 bases remaining between them. The germline V gene encodes CDR1 SGDLS and CDR2 YYNGEE. The CDR3 region is CASSGTPYNEQFF. The CDR3 DNA reads as TGTGCCAGCAGCGGTACACCCTACAATGAGCAGTTCTTC.

In its sample, this clone was seen a few times. The chain carries TRBV5-1 and TRBJ2-1, with TRBD1 matching 9 bases. Losses at the gene ends were 0 bases for V and 5 bases for J; bases not matched to a gene: 3. There are 15 residues in the CDR3. From germline, CDR1 is SGHRS and CDR2 YFSETQ. The CDR3 sequence: CASSLAGQGNNEQFF. The DNA for the CDR3 is TGCGCCAGCAGCTTGGCGGGACAGGGTAACAATGAGCAGTTCTTC.

This clone was found a few times. This chain joins TRBV5-1 and TRBJ2-7, with a weak D call TRBD2 (6 bases). CDR3 length: 13 residues. V lost 5 bases to trimming and J lost 6 bases, with 15 bases between them. Germline V gene data show CDR1 as SGHRS and CDR2 as YFSETQ. CDR3 sequence: CASSSSLEGEQYF. The DNA of the CDR3 is TGCGCCAGCAGTTCCTCTCTGGAGGGCGAGCAGTACTTC.

This chain uses TRBV28 with TRBJ1-5; D is perhaps TRBD1 (6 bases). CDR3 length: 13 residues. Germline lookup yields CDR1 MDHEN and CDR2 SYDVKM. V was cut by 8 bases and J by 4 bases, with 12 bases left in between. CDR3 coding DNA: TGTGCCAGCGAAGGACAGATAAATCAGCCCCAGCATTTT. Amino acid sequence: CASEGQINQPQHF. Combining the CDR3 with reference TRBV28 and TRBJ1-5 gives the whole variable domain DVKVTQSSRYLVKRTGEKVFLECVQDMDHENMFWYRQDPGLGLRLIYFSYDVKMKEKGDIPEGYSVSREKKERFSLILESASTNQTSMYLCASEGQINQPQHFGDGTRLSIL.

The chain is built from TRBV7-3 and TRBJ2-7; D is perhaps TRBD2 (6 bases). V was shortened by 1 base and J by 4 bases, with 14 bases between the two germline ends. The CDR3 totals 15 residues. Germline V gene sequence: CDR1 SGHTA, CDR2 FQGTGA. CDR3 sequence (DNA): TGTGCCAGCAGCTTAATAGGAACAGGAGGGTACGAGCAGTACGTC. It encodes CASSLIGTGGYEQYV.

This clone has just a few counts. This chain connects TRBV29-1 to TRBJ1-1; perhaps TRBD1 as D (6 bases). The CDR3 spans 11 residues. Between the trimmed V and J ends, which lost 7 bases and 11 bases, there was a span of 17 bases. Germline V CDR1 and CDR2: SQVTM, ANQGSEA. The CDR3 sequence: CSGIRGPVAFF. The CDR3 DNA is TGCAGCGGGATCAGGGGCCCGGTGGCTTTCTTT.

This sequence joins TRBV2 and TRBJ2-5; the D gene is possibly TRBD2 (6 bases). The CDR3 is 18 residues long. Germline values: CDR1 SNHLY, CDR2 FYNNEI. V shed 5 bases and J shed 2 bases, with 24 bases lying between them. In nucleotides, the CDR3 is TGTGCCAGCAGTTCGTCTCGGCCTGGGCGGGGAGGACAAGAGACCCAGTACTTC. It is translated as CASSSSRPGRGGQETQYF.

The DNA for the CDR3 is TGTGCCAGCAGCCCAGACAGGGGGGCCTACGAGCAGTACTTC. Its protein is CASSPDRGAYEQYF. J is TRBJ2-7 and V is TRBV7-2, with 9 bases identical to TRBD1. The CDR3 length is 14 residues. The germline V gene has CDR1 SGHTA and CDR2 FQGNSA. The J segment lost 2 bases and the V segment lost 5 bases, leaving 4 bases of the junction unmatched.

The rearrangement links TRBV18 to TRBJ2-7; no reliable D call. Looked up from germline, CDR1 is KGHSH and CDR2 is LQKENI. This CDR3 contains 13 residues. Between the trimmed V and J ends, which lost 3 bases and 6 bases, there was a span of 12 bases. The CDR3 nucleotides are TGTGCCAGCTCACCGGGGAATTATCGCGAGCAGTACGTC. It codes for CASSPGNYREQYV.

This clone was seen a handful of times. This chain connects TRBV29-1 to TRBJ1-1; D ambiguous. The CDR3 has 11 amino acids. The V and J ends lost 7 bases and 4 bases respectively, with 10 bases between them. Germline V lookup: CDR1 SQVTM, CDR2 ANQGSEA. CDR3 nucleotides: TGCAGCGGTGATTGGGGCACTGAAGCTTTCTTT. Its translation: CSGDWGTEAFF. Using reference TRBV29-1 and TRBJ1-1 for the parts outside the CDR3, the full variable domain is SAVISQKPSRDICQRGTSLTIQCQVDSQVTMMFWYRQQPGQSLTLIATANQGSEATYESGFVIDKFPISRPNLTFSTLTVSNMSPEDSSIYLCSGDWGTEAFFGQGTRLTVV.

The V and J genes are TRBV7-2 and TRBJ2-5; D is unresolved. The germline gives CDR1 SGHTA, CDR2 FQGNSA. The CDR3 is 14 residues long. Trimming pared 0 bases from V and 5 bases from J, leaving 10 bases between. The CDR3: CASSLAHKGETQYF. CDR3 bases: TGTGCCAGCAGCTTAGCGCATAAAGGGGAGACCCAGTACTTC.

This clone was seen only once. This chain uses TRBV18 with TRBJ2-3; D may be TRBD2 (6 bases). V lost 1 base, J lost 2 bases, and 10 bases lay in between. The CDR3 extends over 15 amino acids. CDR1 KGHSH and CDR2 LQKENI come from the germline V gene. CDR3 sequence: CASSPQGTPTDTQYF. The CDR3 DNA follows: TGTGCCAGCTCACCACAGGGGACTCCCACAGATACGCAGTATTTT.

The chain is built from TRBV7-9 and TRBJ2-5, with TRBD1 identical over 7 bases. The CDR3 has 16 residues. The V and J ends lost 5 bases and 2 bases, in that order; junction bases with no gene match: 11. Looked up from germline, CDR1 is SEHNR and CDR2 is FQNEAQ (reference sequence). The CDR3 is CASSAVGRQGQETQYF. The CDR3 DNA reads TGTGCCAGCAGCGCCGTAGGGAGACAGGGACAAGAGACCCAGTACTTC.

The chain employs TRBV6-1 and TRBJ2-3, with 7 positions matching TRBD2. The CDR3 spans 14 residues. Germline CDR1 is MNHNS and CDR2 is SASEGT. V lost 6 bases, J lost 0 bases, and 3 bases stayed unmatched. CDR3 in DNA: TGTGCCAGCAGAGCGGGGCCCAGCACAGATACGCAGTATTTT. Encoded protein: CASRAGPSTDTQYF.

A few counts support this clone. CDR3 sequence (DNA): TGTGCCAGCAGTGAACACAGGTCGGAGGGGGAGCAGTACGTC. This codes for CASSEHRSEGEQYV. This chain links TRBV6-1 with TRBJ2-7, with D possibly TRBD2 on 6 matching bases. Trimming cost V 2 bases and J 7 bases, with 15 bases left between them. The V gene's germline CDR1 is MNHNS and CDR2 SASEGT. The CDR3 consists of 14 residues.

This clone was observed a few times. A much bigger clone sits one base away, suggesting this may be a read error. The gene calls are TRBV6-1 and TRBJ2-7; D is unresolved. The CDR3 consists of 11 residues. Looked up from germline, CDR1 is MNHNS and CDR2 is SASEGT. V was clipped by 6 bases and J by 2 bases, with 5 bases between them. For the CDR3, the DNA is TGTGCCAGCAGCTCCCCCTACGAGCAGTACTTC. It yields the protein CASSSPYEQYF.